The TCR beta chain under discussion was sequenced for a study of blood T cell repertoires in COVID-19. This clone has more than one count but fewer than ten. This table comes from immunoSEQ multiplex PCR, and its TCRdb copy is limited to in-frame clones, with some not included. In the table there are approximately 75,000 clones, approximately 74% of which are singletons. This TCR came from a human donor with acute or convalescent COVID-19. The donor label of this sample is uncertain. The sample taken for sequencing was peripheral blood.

The CDR3 loop reads CASSSQVLNTEAFF. In nucleotides, the CDR3 is TGTGCCAGCTCAAGCCAGGTGCTGAACACTGAAGCTTTCTTT. This chain connects TRBV18 to TRBJ1-1; D gene uncertain. This CDR3 contains 14 residues. Germline V CDR1 and CDR2: KGHSH, LQKENI. The V gene lost 5 bases and the J gene lost 0 bases, with 10 bases spanning the gap. The full variable domain, its missing parts supplied by reference TRBV18 and TRBJ1-1, is NAGVMQNPRHLVRRRGQEARLRCSPMKGHSHVYWYRQLPEEGLKFMVYLQKENIIDESGMPKERFSAEFPKEGPSILRIQQVVRGDSAAYFCASSSQVLNTEAFFGQGTRLTVV.